This record concerns one T cell receptor (beta chain) sequence. The sample originates from a study of shared T cell receptors in the human thymus. The CDR3 contains 15 residues. Germline V gene data show CDR1 as SGHKS and CDR2 as YYEKEE (reference sequence). The germline V and J ends were trimmed by 4 bases and 3 bases, with 14 bases remaining between them. Generated by immunoSEQ multiplex PCR, the TCRdb table keeps only in-frame clones and is missing some. Of about 540,000 clones in the sample, approximately 78% were seen once. The same sample was also studied in work on human thymus T cells. That paper adds: The people who donated were healthy Finnish babies having corrective surgery for congenital heart defects. Resections obtained during corrective heart surgery supplied the thymus tissue. Both thymic and peripheral blood repertoires showed apparently biased V and J usage.

The sample taken for sequencing was thymocytes. This TCR came from a boy in the first two years of life with a congenital heart defect. The chain uses TRBV5-5 and TRBJ2-1; D possibly corresponds to TRBD1 (6 bases). CDR3 nucleotide sequence: TGTGCCAGCAGCGCCGACAGGACCGACTACAATGAGCAGTTCTTC. This translates into CASSADRTDYNEQFF.